The present T cell receptor beta chain was sequenced within a study of blood T cell repertoires in COVID-19 (dated by TCRdb to 2020 to 2021). Background for the entire study: Samples covering the acute and convalescent phases of COVID-19 were provided by collaborators in the United States, Italy and Spain. The material from the prospective study consisted of cDNA or gDNA derived from T cells, B-cell-depleted T cells, or PBMCs. Deeply sampled blood TCRbeta repertoires from subjects exposed to, actively infected with, or recovered from COVID-19 were included in the dataset. A freely available public database, intended as a resource for researchers studying the immune response to SARS-CoV-2, is where the repertoires were released. The samples were drawn from the first 160 participants of the ongoing ImmuneRACE study and from over a thousand subjects provided by 6 global collaborators. Sample metadata almost always included a de-identified subject ID, COVID-19 status, age in years and sex. Where available, HLA class I and class II types were obtained from metadata supplied by the sample provider rather than from assay-based typing.

On the study overall, not on this receptor specifically: How much clinical and demographic metadata was included differed by source and by participant, and the metadata was provided uncurated.

Note on this clone: Its antigen is still unknown. It has no much larger one-base neighbor in the sample; base qualities were not kept.

One collaborating source in Seattle enrolled patients while the patients were actively infected and followed the patients over time throughout the course of disease. Collaborating institutions collected whole blood in K2EDTA tubes following their own protocols. For TCRbeta analysis, collaborators shipped samples as frozen whole blood, isolated PBMCs, or DNA extracted from either of those sample types. The immunoSEQ Assay, a bias-controlled multiplex PCR, was used to amplify TCRbeta CDR3 regions from genomic DNA. In the original analysis: Within the assay, amplification of reference gene primers was used to estimate how many nucleated cells each sample contained. Sequence reads were collapsed and filtered to measure the absolute abundance of every unique TCRbeta CDR3 rearrangement. Productive Simpson clonality was computed per sample as the square root of Simpson's diversity index over productive rearrangements. The table was pulled from immuneACCESS by TCRdb, which kept in-frame rearrangements only. Such tables lose some clones; where checked, under half of the loss comes from unresolved V genes, and the rest has no known cause. V and J calls and clone size are those listed in that table; D and trimming were worked out from the DNA. A total of under 450,000 clones appear in this sample, around 88% of them only once. The top ten clonotypes cover roughly 12% of the sample.

CDR1 and CDR2 are drawn from the germline V gene (reference sequence): LNHDA, SQIVND. Spanning cysteine to phenylalanine, the CDR3 consists of 15 amino acids. Just CDR3 DNA is preserved here, 45 bases in frame from base 1. Cut back by 4 bases and 0 bases, the V and J ends lie 12 bases apart. Source material: peripheral blood. Recombination linked TRBV19 to TRBJ1-1; the best D guess is TRBD1, with 6 bases matching. This clonotype originated in a woman aged 45-60 years with COVID-19, enrolled during active disease. The sequenced DNA is TGTGCCAGTAGTAGAGGGGGACGGCTGAACACTGAAGCTTTCTTT. The resulting protein is CASSRGGRLNTEAFF.